The 25 T cell receptor beta chains below come from one sample, sequenced in a study of OX40 agonist ivuxolimab in advanced cancers. Generated by immunoSEQ multiplex PCR, the TCRdb table keeps only in-frame clones and is missing some. The table records 60,000 to 75,000 clones, 90% to 95% of them present only once. The sample was CD4+ or CD8+ T cells sorted from blood, taken in a trial of the OX40 agonist ivuxolimab. The receptor source for this set is an adult with an advanced solid tumor such as melanoma, head and neck, liver or kidney cancer.

This chain links TRBV7-9 with TRBJ2-7; D gene uncertain. V was trimmed by 0 bases and J by 0 bases, leaving 12 bases between them. The CDR3 is 16 residues long. The germline gives CDR1 SEHNR, CDR2 FQNEAQ (reference sequence). DNA of the CDR3: TGTGCCAGCAGCTTAGCGCCTTGGGATCCCTCCTACGAGCAGTACTTC. Protein: CASSLAPWDPSYEQYF.

The chain carries TRBV5-4 and TRBJ1-1; a weak D match, TRBD1 (5 bases). Germline CDR1 SGHNT, CDR2 YYREEE (reference sequence). V lost 2 bases, J lost 4 bases, and 9 bases lay in between. This CDR3 region has 13 residues. The CDR3 sequence: CASSFGGGTEAFF. In DNA, the CDR3 is TGTGCCAGCAGCTTTGGCGGGGGCACTGAAGCTTTCTTT.

The V call is TRBV25-1, the J call TRBJ1-1, with no clear D. V was cut by 1 base and J by 6 bases, with 9 bases left in between. The CDR3 contains 13 residues. Per germline, CDR1 MGHDK and CDR2 SYGVNS. DNA of the CDR3: TGTGCCAGCAGTGAATTACAACGCTCTGAAGCTTTCTTT. Its protein is CASSELQRSEAFF.

The V gene is TRBV30, the J gene TRBJ2-7; D is uncertain. This CDR3 region has 18 residues. Trimming took off 5 bases at V and 1 base at J, with 27 bases between the two ends. Germline CDR1 reads GTSNPN; CDR2 reads SVGIG (reference sequence). The CDR3 region has the DNA TGTGCCTGGGCCAGCACGGAAGGGTTAAAGATGGGTTCCTACGAGCAGTACTTC. Protein product: CAWASTEGLKMGSYEQYF.

V usage is TRBV5-1 and J usage is TRBJ2-5, with 11 bases matching TRBD2. This CDR3 spans 16 amino acids. Germline assignment: CDR1 SGHRS and CDR2 YFSETQ. V trimming: 0 bases; J trimming: 1 base; junction bases outside the gene matches: 2. Here the CDR3 reads CASSLGLAGLQETQYF. CDR3 nucleotides: TGCGCCAGCAGCTTGGGACTAGCGGGACTCCAAGAGACCCAGTACTTC.

V is TRBV19 and J is TRBJ2-7, with a tentative D call TRBD2 (6 bases). V dropped 6 bases and J dropped 4 bases, with 19 bases sitting between them. The length of the CDR3 is 15 residues. CDR1 is LNHDA, CDR2 SQIVND, per germline (reference sequence). The CDR3 loop is CASSPVFGGLYEQYF. Here the CDR3 DNA reads TGTGCCAGTAGCCCAGTTTTCGGGGGTCTGTACGAGCAGTACTTC. The whole variable domain, remainder taken from reference TRBV19 and TRBJ2-7, is DGGITQSPKYLFRKEGQNVTLSCEQNLNHDAMYWYRQDPGQGLRLIYYSQIVNDFQKGDIAEGYSVSREKKESFPLTVTSAQKNPTAFYLCASSPVFGGLYEQYFGPGTRLTVT.

The DNA for the CDR3 is TGTGCCAGCAGCCCCTCCCCCGGGACTAGCGGCCAAGAGACCCAGTACTTC. It codes for CASSPSPGTSGQETQYF. V usage is TRBV11-3 and J usage is TRBJ2-5; 11 positions agree with TRBD2. V was clipped by 5 bases and J by 1 base; unmatched bases: 9. This CDR3 comprises 17 residues. Germline V gene sequence: CDR1 SGHNT, CDR2 YENEEA.

V usage is TRBV7-9 and J usage is TRBJ2-7; D possibly corresponds to TRBD1 (6 bases). Germline values: CDR1 SEHNR, CDR2 FQNEAQ (reference sequence). Deletions cut 5 bases from V and 2 bases from J, with 10 bases between. The length of the CDR3 is 13 residues. The CDR3 sequence: CASSHGQPYEQYF. The CDR3 nucleotides read TGTGCCAGCAGCCATGGACAGCCCTACGAGCAGTACTTC.

This rearrangement joins TRBV4-3 to TRBJ2-7, with TRBD1 identical over 7 bases. Germline V CDR1 and CDR2: LGHNA, YSLEER. Germline trimming cut 2 bases from V and 3 bases from J; bases unmatched to any gene: 10. The CDR3 runs 16 residues. The CDR3 loop is CASSQLKTGTVYEQYF. The CDR3 region has the DNA TGCGCCAGCAGCCAACTCAAGACAGGGACGGTCTACGAGCAGTACTTC.

This clone was recorded a few times. V is TRBV6-5 and J is TRBJ1-2; D ambiguous. V dropped 1 base and J dropped 3 bases, with 12 bases sitting between them. CDR1 is MNHEY and CDR2 is SVGAGI in the germline V gene. The CDR3 extends over 15 amino acids. The CDR3 nucleotides are TGTGCCAGCAGTTACTGGGAGGGTACCGACTATGGCTACACCTTC. As protein: CASSYWEGTDYGYTF.

The rearrangement links TRBV7-2 to TRBJ2-7; TRBD2 matches 13 bases. Germline V gives CDR1 SGHTA, CDR2 FQGNSA. Losses at the gene ends were 4 bases for V and 5 bases for J; bases not matched to a gene: 5. The CDR3 contains 15 residues. CDR3 nucleotide sequence: TGTGCCAGCAGCTCCCGGACTAGCGGGAGCCACGAGCAGTACTTC. This gives the protein CASSSRTSGSHEQYF. Full variable domain (rest looked up from reference TRBV7-2 and TRBJ2-7): GAGVSQSPSNKVTEKGKDVELRCDPISGHTALYWYRQSLGQGLEFLIYFQGNSAPDKSGLPSDRFSAERTGGSVSTLTIQRTQQEDSAVYLCASSSRTSGSHEQYFGPGTRLTVT.

The CDR3 DNA sequence: TGTGCCAGCAGCTCCTGGACAGGGGGCATCTACGAGCAGTACTTC. This encodes CASSSWTGGIYEQYF. This sequence joins TRBV4-2 and TRBJ2-7, with 11 bases fitting TRBD1. The junction had 6 bases not matched to a gene; V was cut back by 5 bases and J by 3 bases. Germline loops: CDR1 LGHNA, CDR2 YNFKEQ. CDR3 length: 15 residues.

J is TRBJ1-1 and V is TRBV10-3, with D tentatively TRBD1 (5 bases). Trimming left V 10 bases short and J 4 bases short, with 13 bases between. CDR1 and CDR2 from the germline V gene are ENHRY and SYGVKD. There are 12 residues in the CDR3. The CDR3 coding sequence is TGTGCCACCGAGGGGTCCTCCACTGAAGCTTTCTTT. Protein sequence: CATEGSSTEAFF.

The chain has TRBV4-1 and TRBJ1-1, with a possible D match to TRBD1 (5 bases). The CDR3 is 14 amino acids. Trimming removed 4 bases from V and 6 bases from J, with 15 bases in between. Germline CDR1 is MGHRA and CDR2 is YSYEKL. DNA for the CDR3: TGCGCCAGCAGCCTCCGGGGGAGGGCCGCTGAAGCTTTCTTT. This sequence encodes CASSLRGRAAEAFF.

The chain links TRBV5-4 to TRBJ2-6; tentative D call: TRBD2 (6 bases). Germline CDR1 reads SGHNT; CDR2 reads YYREEE (reference sequence). The CDR3 spans 15 residues. Trimming pared 4 bases from V and 4 bases from J, leaving 12 bases between. The CDR3 DNA is TGTGCCAGCAGCGGAGGGGAGTCGGGGGCCAACGTCCTGACTTTC. This translates into CASSGGESGANVLTF.

The chain couples TRBV4-3 to TRBJ2-5; D may be TRBD1 (6 bases). CDR1 is LGHNA, CDR2 YSLEER, per germline. The CDR3 consists of 14 residues. V was cut by 0 bases and J by 2 bases, with 7 bases left in between. The CDR3 sequence: CASSQDQGQETQYF. The CDR3 DNA reads TGCGCCAGCAGCCAAGATCAGGGGCAAGAGACCCAGTACTTC.

The count of this clone is one. As DNA, the CDR3 is TGTGCCAGCAGCTTGAGGACTAGCGTGCCGTCGCGTTTGCCTAAGCAGTTCTTC. Its translation is CASSLRTSVPSRLPKQFF. This sequence joins TRBV7-3 and TRBJ2-1; 9 bases map to TRBD2. This CDR3 comprises 18 residues. With 3 bases clipped from V and 11 bases from J, the junction kept 20 bases outside the gene matches. The germline CDR1 and CDR2 sequences are SGHTA and FQGTGA.

The chain carries TRBV27 and TRBJ2-7, with a possible D match to TRBD2 (6 bases). Germline V CDR1 and CDR2: MNHEY, SMNVEV (reference sequence). The CDR3 runs to 11 residues. V was shortened by 8 bases and J by 12 bases, with 17 bases between the two germline ends. DNA for the CDR3: TGTGCCAGCTATGGGACTCTTCGCCCGTACTTC. Translated, it gives CASYGTLRPYF.

The chain uses TRBV25-1 and TRBJ2-7; D is uncertain. Germline CDR1 MGHDK, CDR2 SYGVNS. The V gene lost 4 bases and the J gene lost 5 bases, with 12 bases spanning the gap. CDR3 size: 13 residues. The DNA of the CDR3 is TGTGCCAGCAGTGCGTATGGGATGAACGAGCAGTACTTC. The encoded protein is CASSAYGMNEQYF.

This CDR3 reads CATSPQPRQGNEQYF. CDR3 bases: TGTGCCACCAGCCCCCAACCGAGACAGGGTAACGAGCAGTACTTC. J is TRBJ2-7 and V is TRBV15; 7 bases map to TRBD1. Germline V gene sequence: CDR1 LNHNV, CDR2 YYDKDF (reference sequence). Trimming removed 5 bases from V and 5 bases from J; junction bases left unmatched: 12. This CDR3 spans 15 amino acids.

The V gene is TRBV10-3, the J gene TRBJ2-7, with TRBD1 matching over 8 bases. From germline, CDR1 is ENHRY and CDR2 SYGVKD. After removal of 6 bases from V and 1 base from J, the junction contained 8 bases not matched to a gene. The CDR3 length is 15 residues. CDR3 residues: CAIRAGTGNSYEQYF. Written as DNA, the CDR3 is TGTGCCATCAGGGCCGGGACAGGCAATTCCTACGAGCAGTACTTC.

The chain uses TRBV7-3 and TRBJ2-7; D gene uncertain. Looked up from germline, CDR1 is SGHTA and CDR2 is FQGTGA. There are 13 residues in the CDR3. Trimming removed 5 bases at V and 3 bases at J, with 11 bases between. CDR3: CASSASPDYEQYF. DNA for the CDR3: TGTGCCAGCAGCGCTTCTCCAGACTACGAGCAGTACTTC.

As to this clone: One junction end disagrees with the germline gene, perhaps due to a read error. The chain employs TRBV20-1 and TRBJ2-5; the D gene is possibly TRBD2 (5 bases). In germline, CDR1 is DFQATT, CDR2 SNEGSKA (reference sequence). The CDR3 extends over 11 amino acids. In nucleotides, the CDR3 is TGCAGTGCAAGAGAGGGAGAGACCCAGTACTTC. Its translation: CSAREGETQYF.

V gene TRBV2 combines with J gene TRBJ2-7, with 7 bases that match TRBD1. The V and J ends lost 8 bases and 4 bases, in that order; junction bases with no gene match: 5. This CDR3 has 12 amino acids. CDR1 is SNHLY and CDR2 is FYNNEI in the germline V gene. CDR3: CASDRARYEQYF. The CDR3 DNA reads as TGTGCCAGCGACAGGGCGAGATACGAGCAGTACTTC.

The gene calls are TRBV9 and TRBJ1-1; a possible D gene is TRBD1 (5 bases). Trimming removed 0 bases from V and 3 bases from J, with 9 bases in between. The CDR3 totals 14 residues. The V gene's germline CDR1 is SGDLS and CDR2 YYNGEE. The CDR3 here is CASSVGWGDTEAFF. Here the CDR3 DNA reads TGTGCCAGCAGCGTAGGGTGGGGGGACACTGAAGCTTTCTTT.